One T cell receptor beta chain is described in this entry. There are 14 residues in the CDR3. CDR1 and CDR2 from the germline V gene are MNHNS and SASEGT. One entry per CDR3 protein, called by TCRdb with MiXCR from the PCR reads. The sample carries around 25,000 distinct CDR3 sequences, about 50% recorded once. This specimen comes from a study of CD4 and CD8 cells across lung adenocarcinoma regions. This rearrangement joins TRBV6-1 to TRBJ2-5; D is ambiguous. The DNA end favors TRBJ2-3, so the J call may be wrong. Input material: CD4+ T cells from the center of a lung tumor. The origin of this receptor is a male donor with lung adenocarcinoma. The CD4 and CD8 labels of this study may be unreliable. The CDR3 reads CAGRGACDQDTQYF. Written as DNA, the CDR3 is TGTGCGGGCCGCGGAGCCTGTGACCAAGATACGCAGTATTTT.